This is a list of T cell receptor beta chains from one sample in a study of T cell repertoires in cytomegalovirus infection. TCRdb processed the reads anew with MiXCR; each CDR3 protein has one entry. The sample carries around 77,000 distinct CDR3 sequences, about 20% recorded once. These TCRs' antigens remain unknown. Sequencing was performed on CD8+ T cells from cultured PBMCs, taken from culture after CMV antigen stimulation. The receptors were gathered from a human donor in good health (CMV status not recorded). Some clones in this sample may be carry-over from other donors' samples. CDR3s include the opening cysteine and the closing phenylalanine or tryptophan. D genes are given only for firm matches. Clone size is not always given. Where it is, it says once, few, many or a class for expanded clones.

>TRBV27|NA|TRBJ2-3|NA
TGTGCCAGCGAGGGAGGTGGGGGGCCGGGAGCAGATACGCAGTATTTT
CASEGGGGPGADTQYF
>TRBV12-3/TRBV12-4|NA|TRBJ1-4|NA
TGTGCCAGCAGTTCCTTTGGGACCGAGGGGTTAGTCTCTAATGAAAAACTGTTTTTT
CASSSFGTEGLVSNEKLFF
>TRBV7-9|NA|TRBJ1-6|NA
TGTGCCAGCACCAGGGAGGGCCACTCCTATAATTCACCCCTCCACTTT
CASTREGHSYNSPLHF
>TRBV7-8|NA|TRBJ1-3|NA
TGTGCCAGCAGCTTAGGGGGGCTCTCTGGAAACACCATATATTTT
CASSLGGLSGNTIYF
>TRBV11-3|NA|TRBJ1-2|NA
TGTGCCAGCAGCTCCGGCACTTACGGCTATGGCTACACCTTC
CASSSGTYGYGYTF
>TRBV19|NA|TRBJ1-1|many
TGTGCCAGTAGTATATTTTATCGGCCAATGAACACTGAAGCTTTCTTT
CASSIFYRPMNTEAFF
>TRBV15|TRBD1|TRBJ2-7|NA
TGTGCCACCAGCAAGTGGGACAGCCGCTCCTACGAGCAGTACTTC
CATSKWDSRSYEQYF
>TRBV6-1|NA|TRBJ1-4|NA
TGTGCCAGCAGTTCGGGCTCTTTTAATGAAAAACTGTTTTTT
CASSSGSFNEKLFF
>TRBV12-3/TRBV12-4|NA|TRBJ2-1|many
TGTGCCAGCAGTTTCGGACGGGGGGAGCAGTTCTTC
CASSFGRGEQFF
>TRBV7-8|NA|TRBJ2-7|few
TGTGCCAGCAGCGAAGCGTCCAGCTACGAGCAGTACTTC
CASSEASSYEQYF
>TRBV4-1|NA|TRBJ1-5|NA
TGCGCCAGCACCCGGGACCTAAGGGATGGGCCCCAGCATTTT
CASTRDLRDGPQHF
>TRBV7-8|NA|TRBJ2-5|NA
TGTGCCAGCAGCCCCCGGAGGAACCAAGAGACCCAGTACTTC
CASSPRRNQETQYF
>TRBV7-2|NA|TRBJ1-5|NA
TGTGCCAGCAGCTTAGTAGGGGAGAGCAATCAGCCCCAGCATTTT
CASSLVGESNQPQHF
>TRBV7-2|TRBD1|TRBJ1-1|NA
TGTGCCAGCAGCCGCTCTGACAGGGAGGTATTGGGTAGCACTGAAGCTTTCTTT
CASSRSDREVLGSTEAFF
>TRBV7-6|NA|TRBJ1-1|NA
TGTGCCAGCAGCTCACAGGGTTCGAACACTGAAGCTTTCTTT
CASSSQGSNTEAFF
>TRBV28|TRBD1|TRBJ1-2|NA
TGTGCCAGCGCTCTAGGGACAGGGATTAACTATGGCTACACCTTC
CASALGTGINYGYTF
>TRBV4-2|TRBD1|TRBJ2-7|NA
TGTGCCAGCAGCTTCTCCGGGACAGGGATCGGCGAGCAGTACTTC
CASSFSGTGIGEQYF
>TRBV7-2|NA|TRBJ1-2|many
TGTGCCAGCACCTTAGGTTCGTGGTTCTATGGCTACACCTTC
CASTLGSWFYGYTF
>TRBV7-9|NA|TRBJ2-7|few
TGTGCCAGCAGCTTAGCGGACGGCGGATTATACTCCTTCTACGAGCAGTACTTC
CASSLADGGLYSFYEQYF
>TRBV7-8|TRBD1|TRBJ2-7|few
TGTGCCAGCAGCTCCGAGCAGGGGGCAGTCCACGAGCAGTACTTC
CASSSEQGAVHEQYF
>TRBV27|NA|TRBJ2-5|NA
TGTGCCAGCAGTTTGGAGGGCGCGGAGACCCAGTACTTC
CASSLEGAETQYF
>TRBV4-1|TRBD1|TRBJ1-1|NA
TGCGCCAGCAGCCAAGCGGACAGGGCCCTGAACACTGAAGCTTTCTTT
CASSQADRALNTEAFF
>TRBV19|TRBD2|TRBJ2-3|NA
TGTGCCAGTAGTAAGCGGGGGGAAGTGGATGATACGCAGTATTTT
CASSKRGEVDDTQYF
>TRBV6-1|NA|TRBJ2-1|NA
TGTGCCAGCAGTCCCCGGAGGGGGGGGGAGTACTACAATGAGCAGTTCTTC
CASSPRRGGEYYNEQFF
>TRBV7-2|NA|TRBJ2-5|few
TGTGCCAGCAGCTGGGGGTTAACCCAGTACTTC
CASSWGLTQYF
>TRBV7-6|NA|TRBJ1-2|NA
TGTGCCAGCAGCTTGGGAGGGTGGGAAAACTATGGCTACACCTTC
CASSLGGWENYGYTF
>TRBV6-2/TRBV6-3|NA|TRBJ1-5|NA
TGTGCCAGCAGTGAGTGGGGTAGCAATCAGCCCCAGCATTTT
CASSEWGSNQPQHF
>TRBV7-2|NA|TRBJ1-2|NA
TGTGCCAGCAGCTTAACAGCTTCGCGAGGCTACACCTTC
CASSLTASRGYTF
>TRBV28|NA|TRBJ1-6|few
TGTGCCAGCAGTTTTCAGCTGACAGCCTTAAGCTCCTATAATTCACCCCTCCACTTT
CASSFQLTALSSYNSPLHF
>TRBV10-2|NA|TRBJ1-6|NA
TGCGCCAGCAGTGAGTCGGGGGGGTATTCACCCCTCCACTTT
CASSESGGYSPLHF
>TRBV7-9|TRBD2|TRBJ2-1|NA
TGTGCCAGCAGCTTAGTGGGACTAGCCTATGAGCAGTTCTTC
CASSLVGLAYEQFF
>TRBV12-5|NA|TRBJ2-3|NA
TGTGCTAGTGAGCAGGGCCCAGATACGCAGTATTTT
CASEQGPDTQYF
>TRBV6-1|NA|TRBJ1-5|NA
TGTGCCACAAAGGGGGATGGTAATAGCAATCAGCCCCAGCATTTT
CATKGDGNSNQPQHF
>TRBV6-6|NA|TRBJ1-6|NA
TGTGCCAGCAGTTACTCGGTCCTCAGGGAGGATTCACCCCTCCACTTT
CASSYSVLREDSPLHF
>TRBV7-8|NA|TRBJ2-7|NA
TGTGCCAGCAGCTTAGCGCGGGGATTCACCTCCCTTTACGAGCAGTACTTC
CASSLARGFTSLYEQYF
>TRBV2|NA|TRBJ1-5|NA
TGTGCCAGCAGTGTGCTTGGGACACATAGCAATCAGCCCCAGCATTTT
CASSVLGTHSNQPQHF
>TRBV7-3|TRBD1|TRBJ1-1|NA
TGTGCCAGCAGCTTAAGGCAGGGGGGGACTGAAGCTTTCTTT
CASSLRQGGTEAFF
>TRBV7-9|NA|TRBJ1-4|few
TGTGCCAGCAGCTCGGACGCGAAACTGTTTTTT
CASSSDAKLFF
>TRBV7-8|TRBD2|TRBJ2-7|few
TGTGCCAGCAGCCCGCGGGGGGCCCACTACGAGCAGTACTTC
CASSPRGAHYEQYF
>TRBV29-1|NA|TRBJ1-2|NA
TGCAGCGTTGAAGGGACAGACAATAACTATGGCTACACCTTC
CSVEGTDNNYGYTF
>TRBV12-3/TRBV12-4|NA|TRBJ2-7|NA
TGTGCCAGCAGTCCATTTGTAAGCTTCGGCTCCGACGAGCAGTACTTC
CASSPFVSFGSDEQYF
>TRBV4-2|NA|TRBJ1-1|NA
TGTGCCAGCAGCCAAGATAACGGCGGAATTGGAGCTTTCTTT
CASSQDNGGIGAFF
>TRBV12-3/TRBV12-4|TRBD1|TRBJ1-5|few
TGTGCCAGCAGTGGACAGGGCAATCAGCCCCAGCATTTT
CASSGQGNQPQHF
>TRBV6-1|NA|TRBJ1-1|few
TGTGCCAGCAGTCGAGTGGGAGTAGCAAACACTGAAGCTTTCTTT
CASSRVGVANTEAFF
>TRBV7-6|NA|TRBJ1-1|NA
TGTGCCAGCAGCCCGAGATCAGGGTACACTGAAGCTTTCTTT
CASSPRSGYTEAFF
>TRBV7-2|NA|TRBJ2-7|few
TGTGCCAGCAGCTTGGGCAGTACCTACGAGCAGTACTTC
CASSLGSTYEQYF
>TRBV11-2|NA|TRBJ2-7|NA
TGTGCCAGCAGCTCCTTTGAGCACTACCCAATCTACGAGCAGTACTTC
CASSSFEHYPIYEQYF
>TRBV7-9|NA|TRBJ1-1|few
TGTGCCAGCAGCATTCCGCAGGGACCTCCGAACACTGAAGCTTTCTTT
CASSIPQGPPNTEAFF
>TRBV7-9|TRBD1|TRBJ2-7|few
TGTGCCAGCAGCTTCCCCGACAGGGCCGACGAGCAGTACTTC
CASSFPDRADEQYF
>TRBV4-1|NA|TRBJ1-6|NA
TGCGCCAGCAGCCAAGATCTAGATTCACCCCTCCACTTT
CASSQDLDSPLHF
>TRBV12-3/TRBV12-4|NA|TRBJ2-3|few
TGTGCCAGCAGTTTAAACATTGCGGATACGCAGTATTTT
CASSLNIADTQYF
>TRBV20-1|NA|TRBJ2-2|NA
TGCAGTGCTAGAGAAGGGGAGCTGTTTTTT
CSAREGELFF
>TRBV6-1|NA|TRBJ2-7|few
TGTGCCACCCGATCCCCCTACGAGCAGTACTTC
CATRSPYEQYF